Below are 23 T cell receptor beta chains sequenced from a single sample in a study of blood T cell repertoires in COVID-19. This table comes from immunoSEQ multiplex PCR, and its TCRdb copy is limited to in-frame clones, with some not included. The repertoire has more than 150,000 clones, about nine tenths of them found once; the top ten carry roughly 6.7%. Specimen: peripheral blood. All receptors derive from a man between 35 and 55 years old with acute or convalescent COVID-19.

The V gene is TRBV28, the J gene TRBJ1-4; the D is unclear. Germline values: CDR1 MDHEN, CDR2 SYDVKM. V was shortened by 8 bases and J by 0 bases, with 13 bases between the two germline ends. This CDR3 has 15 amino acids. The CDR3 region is CASGLDLATNEKLFF. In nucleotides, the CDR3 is TGTGCCAGCGGACTTGATTTAGCAACTAATGAAAAACTGTTTTTT. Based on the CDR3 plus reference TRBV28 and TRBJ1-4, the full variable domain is DVKVTQSSRYLVKRTGEKVFLECVQDMDHENMFWYRQDPGLGLRLIYFSYDVKMKEKGDIPEGYSVSREKKERFSLILESASTNQTSMYLCASGLDLATNEKLFFGSGTQLSVL.

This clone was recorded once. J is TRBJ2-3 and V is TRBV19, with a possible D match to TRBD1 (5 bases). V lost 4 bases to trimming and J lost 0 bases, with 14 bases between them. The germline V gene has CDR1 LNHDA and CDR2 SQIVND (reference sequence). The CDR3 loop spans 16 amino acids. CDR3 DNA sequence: TGTGCCAGTAGTACAGGGCCGTACTCTAGCACAGATACGCAGTATTTT. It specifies CASSTGPYSSTDTQYF. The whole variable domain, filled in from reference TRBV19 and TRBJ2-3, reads DGGITQSPKYLFRKEGQNVTLSCEQNLNHDAMYWYRQDPGQGLRLIYYSQIVNDFQKGDIAEGYSVSREKKESFPLTVTSAQKNPTAFYLCASSTGPYSSTDTQYFGPGTRLTVL.

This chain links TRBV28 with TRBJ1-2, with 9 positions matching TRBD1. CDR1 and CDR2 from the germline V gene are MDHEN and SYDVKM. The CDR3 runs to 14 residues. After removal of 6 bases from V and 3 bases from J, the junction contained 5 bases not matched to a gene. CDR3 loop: CASSTTGGDYGYTF. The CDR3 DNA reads TGTGCCAGCAGCACAACAGGGGGCGACTATGGCTACACCTTC.

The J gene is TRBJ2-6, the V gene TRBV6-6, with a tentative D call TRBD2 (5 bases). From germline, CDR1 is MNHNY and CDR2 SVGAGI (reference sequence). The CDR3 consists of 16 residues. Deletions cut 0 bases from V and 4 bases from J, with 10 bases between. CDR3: CASSYSRGRGANVLTF. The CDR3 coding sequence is TGTGCCAGCAGTTACTCGAGAGGGAGAGGGGCCAACGTCCTGACTTTC.

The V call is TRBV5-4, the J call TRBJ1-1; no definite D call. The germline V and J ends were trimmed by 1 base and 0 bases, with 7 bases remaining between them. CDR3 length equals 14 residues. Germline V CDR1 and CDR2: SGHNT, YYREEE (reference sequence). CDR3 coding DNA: TGTGCCAGCAGCTTGCAGGTCATGAACACTGAAGCTTTCTTT. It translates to CASSLQVMNTEAFF.

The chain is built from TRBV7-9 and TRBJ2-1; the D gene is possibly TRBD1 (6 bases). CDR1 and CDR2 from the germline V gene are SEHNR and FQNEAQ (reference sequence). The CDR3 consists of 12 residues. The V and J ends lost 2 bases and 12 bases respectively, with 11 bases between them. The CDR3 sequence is CASSLNGGGQFF. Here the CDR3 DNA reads TGTGCCAGCAGCTTAAATGGGGGCGGGCAGTTCTTC.

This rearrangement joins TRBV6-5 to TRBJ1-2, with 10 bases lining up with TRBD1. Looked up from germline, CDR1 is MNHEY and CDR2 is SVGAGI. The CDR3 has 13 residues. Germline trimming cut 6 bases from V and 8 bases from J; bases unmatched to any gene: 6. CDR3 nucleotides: TGTGCCAGCAGACTCCGGACAGGGGGAGGCTACACCTTC. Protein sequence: CASRLRTGGGYTF.

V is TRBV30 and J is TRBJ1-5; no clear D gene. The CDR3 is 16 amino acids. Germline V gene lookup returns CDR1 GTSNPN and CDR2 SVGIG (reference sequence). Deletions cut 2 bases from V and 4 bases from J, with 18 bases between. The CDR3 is CAWSSRSGGSNQPQHF. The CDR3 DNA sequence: TGTGCCTGGAGTTCACGATCCGGAGGATCGAATCAGCCCCAGCATTTT.

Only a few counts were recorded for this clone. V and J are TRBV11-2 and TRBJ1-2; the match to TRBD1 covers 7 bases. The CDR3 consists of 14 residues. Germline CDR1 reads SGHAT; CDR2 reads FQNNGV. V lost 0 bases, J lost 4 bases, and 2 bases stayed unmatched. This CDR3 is CASSLERGLYGYTF. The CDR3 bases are TGTGCCAGCAGCTTAGAAAGGGGGCTCTATGGCTACACCTTC.

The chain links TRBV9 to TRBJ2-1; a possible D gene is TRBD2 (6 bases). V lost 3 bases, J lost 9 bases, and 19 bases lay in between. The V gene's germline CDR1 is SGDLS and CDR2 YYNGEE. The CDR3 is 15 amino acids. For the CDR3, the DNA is TGTGCCAGCAGCGCAACGGGACTCCCGGCGGGTGAGCAGTTCTTC. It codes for CASSATGLPAGEQFF.

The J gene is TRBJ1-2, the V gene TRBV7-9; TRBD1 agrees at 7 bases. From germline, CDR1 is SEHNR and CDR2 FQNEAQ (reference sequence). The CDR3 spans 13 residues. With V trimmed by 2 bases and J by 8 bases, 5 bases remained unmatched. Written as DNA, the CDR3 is TGTGCCAGCAGCTTAAGAGGGGGCGAAGGCTACACCTTC. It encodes CASSLRGGEGYTF.

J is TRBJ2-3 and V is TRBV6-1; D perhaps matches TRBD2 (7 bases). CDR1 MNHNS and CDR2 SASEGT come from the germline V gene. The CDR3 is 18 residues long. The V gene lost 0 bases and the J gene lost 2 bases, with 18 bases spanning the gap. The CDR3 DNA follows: TGTGCCAGCAGTGAAGCGGCGATCGCGGGGGCTCTCACAGATACGCAGTATTTT. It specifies CASSEAAIAGALTDTQYF.

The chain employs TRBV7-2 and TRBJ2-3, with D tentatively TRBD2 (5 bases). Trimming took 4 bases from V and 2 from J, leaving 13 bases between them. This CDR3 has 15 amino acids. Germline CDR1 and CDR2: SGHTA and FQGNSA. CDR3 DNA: TGTGCCAGCAGCTCAAGTACTAGATACACAGATACGCAGTATTTT. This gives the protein CASSSSTRYTDTQYF.

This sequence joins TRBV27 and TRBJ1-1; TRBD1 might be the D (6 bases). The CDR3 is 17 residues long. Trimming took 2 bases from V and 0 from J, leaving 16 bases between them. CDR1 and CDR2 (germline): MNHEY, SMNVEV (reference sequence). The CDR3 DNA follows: TGTGCCAGCAGTTTAGGACTAGGACAGACTCTGAACACTGAAGCTTTCTTT. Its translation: CASSLGLGQTLNTEAFF.

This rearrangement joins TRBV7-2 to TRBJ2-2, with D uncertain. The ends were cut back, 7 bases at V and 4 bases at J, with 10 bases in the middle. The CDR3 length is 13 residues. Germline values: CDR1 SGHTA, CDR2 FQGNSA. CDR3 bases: TGTGCCAGCAACGCCCTAACCACCGGGGAGCTGTTTTTT. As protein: CASNALTTGELFF. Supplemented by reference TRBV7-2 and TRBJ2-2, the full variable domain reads GAGVSQSPSNKVTEKGKDVELRCDPISGHTALYWYRQSLGQGLEFLIYFQGNSAPDKSGLPSDRFSAERTGGSVSTLTIQRTQQEDSAVYLCASNALTTGELFFGEGSRLTVL.

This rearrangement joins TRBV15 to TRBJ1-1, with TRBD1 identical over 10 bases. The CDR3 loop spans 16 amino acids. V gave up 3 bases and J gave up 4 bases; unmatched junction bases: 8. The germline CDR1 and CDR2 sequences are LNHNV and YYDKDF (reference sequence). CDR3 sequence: CATSSGGQGRFTEAFF. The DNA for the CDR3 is TGTGCCACCAGCAGCGGGGGACAGGGGAGATTCACTGAAGCTTTCTTT.

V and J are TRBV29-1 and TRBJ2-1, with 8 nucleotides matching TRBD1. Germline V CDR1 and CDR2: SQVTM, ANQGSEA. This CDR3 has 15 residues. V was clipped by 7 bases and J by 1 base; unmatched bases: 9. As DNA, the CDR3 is TGCAGCGGACGCCCAAGGACAGGGTCCTACAATGAGCAGTTCTTC. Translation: CSGRPRTGSYNEQFF.

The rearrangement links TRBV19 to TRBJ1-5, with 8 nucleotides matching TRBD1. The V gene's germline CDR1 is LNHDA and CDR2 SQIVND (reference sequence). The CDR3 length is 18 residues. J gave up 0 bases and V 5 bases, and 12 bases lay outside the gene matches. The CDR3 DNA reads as TGTGCCAGTAGTTACGACAGGGGAGGTGGGTATAGCAATCAGCCCCAGCATTTT. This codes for CASSYDRGGGYSNQPQHF.

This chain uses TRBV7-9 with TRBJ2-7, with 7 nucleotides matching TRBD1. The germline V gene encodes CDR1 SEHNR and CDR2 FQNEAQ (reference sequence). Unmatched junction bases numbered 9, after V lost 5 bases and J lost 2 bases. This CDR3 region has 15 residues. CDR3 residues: CASSLEAQGTYEQYF. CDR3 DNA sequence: TGTGCCAGCAGCCTAGAGGCACAGGGGACCTACGAGCAGTACTTC.

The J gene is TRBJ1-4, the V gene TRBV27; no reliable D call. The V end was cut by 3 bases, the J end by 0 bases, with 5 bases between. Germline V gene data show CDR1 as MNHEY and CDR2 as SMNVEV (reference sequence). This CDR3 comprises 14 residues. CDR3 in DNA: TGTGCCAGCAGTTTGTTCGCAACTAATGAAAAACTGTTTTTT. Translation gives CASSLFATNEKLFF.

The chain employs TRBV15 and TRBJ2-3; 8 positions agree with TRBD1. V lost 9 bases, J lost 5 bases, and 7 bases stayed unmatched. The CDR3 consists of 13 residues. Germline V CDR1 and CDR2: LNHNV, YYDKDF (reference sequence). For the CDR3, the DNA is TGTGCCACGCAAGGACAGGGTATAGATACGCAGTATTTT. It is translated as CATQGQGIDTQYF. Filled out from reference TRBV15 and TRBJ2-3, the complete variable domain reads DAMVIQNPRYQVTQFGKPVTLSCSQTLNHNVMYWYQQKSSQAPKLLFHYYDKDFNNEADTPDNFQSRRPNTSFCFLDIRSPGLGDTAMYLCATQGQGIDTQYFGPGTRLTVL.

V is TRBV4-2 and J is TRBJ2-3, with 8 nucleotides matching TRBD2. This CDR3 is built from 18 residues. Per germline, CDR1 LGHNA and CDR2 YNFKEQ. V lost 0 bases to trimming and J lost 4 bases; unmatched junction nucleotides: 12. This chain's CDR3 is CASSQEPSGGGRADTQYF. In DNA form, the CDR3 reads TGTGCCAGCAGCCAAGAACCCTCAGGCGGGGGGAGGGCAGATACGCAGTATTTT.

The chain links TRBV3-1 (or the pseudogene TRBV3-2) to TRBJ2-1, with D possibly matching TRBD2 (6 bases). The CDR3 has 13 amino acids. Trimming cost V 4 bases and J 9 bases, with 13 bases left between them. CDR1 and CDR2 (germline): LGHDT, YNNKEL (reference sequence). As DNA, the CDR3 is TGTGCCAGCAGCCCAGCACCGGAGGGTGAGCAGTTCTTC. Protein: CASSPAPEGEQFF.